This T cell receptor (beta chain) was documented in a study of response to subunit inactivated influenza vaccine. Germline CDR1 reads SGHAT; CDR2 reads FQDESV (reference sequence). Trimming removed 1 base from V and 8 bases from J; junction bases left unmatched: 18. The CDR3 has 19 residues. TCRdb processed the RT-PCR reads anew with MiXCR; each CDR3 protein has one entry. Of about 540,000 distinct CDR3 sequences in the sample, 20% to 25% are singletons; the top ten hold roughly 2.8%. This clonotype came up many times. Its matching antigen is unknown. Study findings and constraints: Seasonal influenza vaccination, on each occasion, was suggested by the authors to recruit few new T cells.

This sample was shared with a second study, whose subject was T cells expressing NK-cell markers. As that report states: A 5'RACE template switching approach incorporating UMIs was used to make TCR beta cDNA. Seven of eight sequenced donors tested HCMV-seropositive; one tested seronegative. One observes that, in several donors, these clonotypes were also the leading ones within the CD3+CD56-NKG2C+ fraction.

This receptor was taken from a man aged 45 to 65 who received an inactivated influenza vaccine. Sequenced here: CD4+ T cells sorted from PBMCs, sampled about 11 days after vaccination. This chain connects TRBV11-1 to TRBJ2-1; TRBD2 matches at 9 bases. This chain's CDR3 is CASSLEALSRGRAGYEQFF. CDR3 nucleotides: TGTGCCAGCAGCTTAGAGGCCCTCTCTCGCGGGAGGGCCGGCTATGAGCAGTTCTTC. The whole variable domain, filled in from reference TRBV11-1 and TRBJ2-1, reads EAEVAQSPRYKITEKSQAVAFWCDPISGHATLYWYRQILGQGPELLVQFQDESVVDDSQLPKDRFSAERLKGVDSTLKIQPAELGDSAMYLCASSLEALSRGRAGYEQFFGPGTRLTVL.